Following are 21 T cell receptor beta chains from one sample sequenced in a study of blood T cell repertoires in COVID-19. TCRdb keeps only in-frame clones here, not all; method: immunoSEQ multiplex PCR. This sample has over 350,000 clones, with over 75% found just once. The source material was PBMCs or T cells enriched from blood (not recorded which). The receptors here all came from a woman in her 30s with acute COVID-19.

This chain joins TRBV5-5 and TRBJ2-6; D unresolved. V lost 0 bases and J lost 0, with 7 bases in between. This CDR3 has 16 residues. The germline CDR1 and CDR2 sequences are SGHKS and YYEKEE (reference sequence). CDR3 region: CASSLARSSGANVLTF. The CDR3 DNA reads as TGTGCCAGCAGCTTGGCACGGAGCTCTGGGGCCAACGTCCTGACTTTC.

This rearrangement joins TRBV24-1 to TRBJ1-5; 8 bases align to TRBD1. Germline trimming cut 2 bases from V and 4 bases from J; bases unmatched to any gene: 9. Germline CDR1 and CDR2: KGHDR and SFDVKD. The CDR3 loop spans 17 amino acids. The CDR3 spells CATSDSRTGPRNQPQHF. For the CDR3, the DNA is TGTGCCACCAGTGATTCGCGGACAGGGCCCCGGAATCAGCCCCAGCATTTT.

V is TRBV18 and J is TRBJ1-2, with D perhaps matching TRBD1 (5 bases). This CDR3 is 17 amino acids long. Trimming shortened V by 6 bases and J by 0 bases, and 20 bases separated the two germline ends. CDR1 and CDR2 (germline): KGHSH, LQKENI. The CDR3 protein is CASSKTESNPTNYGYTF. In DNA form, the CDR3 reads TGTGCCAGCTCCAAGACAGAGTCGAACCCAACTAACTATGGCTACACCTTC.

The chain has TRBV19 and TRBJ1-2, with D possibly matching TRBD1 (6 bases). CDR1 is LNHDA and CDR2 is SQIVND in the germline V gene (reference sequence). Trimming took off 1 base at V and 3 bases at J, with 12 bases between the two ends. This CDR3 has 15 residues. For the CDR3, the DNA is TGTGCCAGTAGTATAGGCCGACAGGTCCACTATGGCTACACCTTC. Protein: CASSIGRQVHYGYTF. The full variable domain, completed using reference TRBV19 and TRBJ1-2, is DGGITQSPKYLFRKEGQNVTLSCEQNLNHDAMYWYRQDPGQGLRLIYYSQIVNDFQKGDIAEGYSVSREKKESFPLTVTSAQKNPTAFYLCASSIGRQVHYGYTFGSGTRLTVV.

The genes are TRBV7-2 and TRBJ2-7; 7 bases are shared with TRBD1. Trimming cost V 4 bases and J 5 bases; bases outside gene matches: 11. This CDR3 is built from 15 residues. The germline V gene has CDR1 SGHTA and CDR2 FQGNSA. In nucleotides, the CDR3 is TGTGCCAGCAGCTCAAGAGGGGGCTCCCCCCACGAGCAGTACTTC. Translated: CASSSRGGSPHEQYF.

The chain employs TRBV4-1 and TRBJ2-7; 11 bases are shared with TRBD1. The CDR3 has 17 residues. Germline V gene sequence: CDR1 MGHRA, CDR2 YSYEKL. With V trimmed by 4 bases and J by 2 bases, 10 bases remained unmatched. CDR3 bases: TGCGCCAGCAGCCCTAAACCGGGACAGGGGGGAACCTACGAGCAGTACTTC. Protein: CASSPKPGQGGTYEQYF.

V and J are TRBV2 and TRBJ2-6; D is uncertain. The germline V gene has CDR1 SNHLY and CDR2 FYNNEI. V dropped 4 bases and J dropped 0 bases, with 7 bases sitting between them. The CDR3 is made up of 15 amino acids. The CDR3 DNA reads as TGTGCCAGCAGTGCGGGTCTCTCTGGGGCCAACGTCCTGACTTTC. Protein: CASSAGLSGANVLTF.

Here the CDR3 DNA reads TGTGCCTGTCACAAAGCCCTGGGACAGACTAATGAAAAACTGTTTTTT. Protein: CACHKALGQTNEKLFF. This chain joins TRBV30 and TRBJ1-4; 7 bases are shared with TRBD1. This CDR3 has 16 amino acids. The ends lost 6 bases at V and 2 bases at J; junction bases unmatched: 12. Germline values: CDR1 GTSNPN, CDR2 SVGIG (reference sequence).

V gene TRBV18 combines with J gene TRBJ2-2, with a weak D call TRBD2 (6 bases). V lost 3 bases and J 1 base, leaving 12 bases between the germline ends. The CDR3 extends over 16 amino acids. Germline-derived CDR1 and CDR2 are KGHSH and LQKENI. CDR3 coding DNA: TGTGCCAGCTCACCCTGGAGTAGCGGGAACACCGGGGAGCTGTTTTTT. Its protein product is CASSPWSSGNTGELFF.

The chain links TRBV7-2 to TRBJ1-1; TRBD1 agrees at 8 bases. Germline assignment: CDR1 SGHTA and CDR2 FQGNSA. Unmatched junction bases numbered 6, after V lost 5 bases and J lost 4 bases. The CDR3 consists of 14 residues. The CDR3 here is CASSLSGGRTEAFF. The CDR3, as DNA: TGTGCCAGCAGCCTCTCAGGGGGCCGCACTGAAGCTTTCTTT.

The V call is TRBV6-5, the J call TRBJ1-1; D perhaps matches TRBD1 (6 bases). V was clipped by 6 bases and J by 3 bases, with 11 bases between them. This CDR3 has 13 residues. Germline CDR1 reads MNHEY; CDR2 reads SVGAGI. This CDR3 is CASRNKGDTEAFF. CDR3 nucleotide sequence: TGTGCCAGCAGGAATAAGGGGGACACTGAAGCTTTCTTT.

V gene TRBV5-6 combines with J gene TRBJ1-4, with TRBD1 as a possible D gene (6 bases). In germline, CDR1 is SGHDT, CDR2 YYEEEE. The CDR3 consists of 13 residues. V was cut by 1 base and J by 8 bases, with 9 bases left in between. CDR3 sequence (DNA): TGTGCCAGCAGCTTGAGGGGGGGAGAAAAACTGTTTTTT. Protein product: CASSLRGGEKLFF.

The chain has TRBV18 and TRBJ2-1; TRBD2 aligns across 8 bases. V trimming: 2 bases; J trimming: 6 bases; junction bases outside the gene matches: 3. The CDR3 loop spans 14 amino acids. Germline assignment: CDR1 KGHSH and CDR2 LQKENI. In nucleotides, the CDR3 is TGTGCCAGCTCACCAACGGGGGGGCTCAATGAGCAGTTCTTC. Its translation is CASSPTGGLNEQFF.

This rearrangement joins TRBV9 to TRBJ1-4; 8 nucleotides align to TRBD1. The V and J ends lost 4 bases and 4 bases, in that order; junction bases with no gene match: 9. Germline assignment: CDR1 SGDLS and CDR2 YYNGEE. The CDR3 consists of 16 residues. This CDR3 is CASSTPGTGVNEKLFF. CDR3 bases: TGTGCCAGCAGCACCCCCGGGACAGGCGTTAATGAAAAACTGTTTTTT.

A note on this clone: This sample also contains other DNA sequences that code for the same CDR3. The rearrangement uses TRBV2 and TRBJ1-5, with 10 bases fitting TRBD1. V lost 6 bases to trimming and J lost 2 bases; unmatched junction nucleotides: 1. Per germline, CDR1 SNHLY and CDR2 FYNNEI. This CDR3 comprises 14 residues. The CDR3 sequence is CASSGQGGNQPQHF. For the CDR3, the DNA is TGTGCCAGCAGCGGACAGGGGGGCAATCAGCCCCAGCATTTT. The full variable domain, its missing parts supplied by reference TRBV2 and TRBJ1-5, is EPEVTQTPSHQVTQMGQEVILRCVPISNHLYFYWYRQILGQKVEFLVSFYNNEISEKSEIFDDQFSVERPDGSNFTLKIRSTKLEDSAMYFCASSGQGGNQPQHFGDGTRLSIL.

The genes are TRBV5-1 and TRBJ2-2; 7 bases align to TRBD1. V gave up 4 bases and J gave up 3 bases; unmatched junction bases: 3. Germline-derived CDR1 and CDR2 are SGHRS and YFSETQ. This CDR3 region has 14 residues. DNA for the CDR3: TGCGCCAGCAGCGACAGGGCGGACACCGGGGAGCTGTTTTTT. Translating gives CASSDRADTGELFF.

The chain links TRBV4-3 to TRBJ1-1; 8 bases agree with TRBD1. The length of the CDR3 is 16 residues. Germline V gene lookup returns CDR1 LGHNA and CDR2 YSLEER. Germline trimming cut 0 bases from V and 1 base from J; bases unmatched to any gene: 4. CDR3 nucleotides: TGCGCCAGCAGCCAAGATGTCGACAGGGGGAACACTGAAGCTTTCTTT. Protein product: CASSQDVDRGNTEAFF.

The rearrangement uses TRBV7-2 and TRBJ2-7; the match to TRBD2 covers 10 bases. With V trimmed by 1 base and J by 3 bases, 3 bases remained unmatched. The CDR3 spans 15 residues. Germline V CDR1 and CDR2: SGHTA, FQGNSA. The CDR3 region is CASSLERGGIYEQYF. The CDR3 DNA reads TGTGCCAGCAGCTTAGAGCGGGGGGGGATCTACGAGCAGTACTTC.

J is TRBJ2-2 and V is TRBV9; D may be TRBD2 (7 bases). Looked up from germline, CDR1 is SGDLS and CDR2 is YYNGEE. V shed 2 bases and J shed 5 bases, with 16 bases lying between them. This CDR3 contains 16 residues. CDR3 in amino acids: CASSVGGLATTGELFF. CDR3 nucleotides: TGTGCCAGCAGCGTCGGGGGGCTAGCGACGACCGGGGAGCTGTTTTTT.

The V call is TRBV6-1, the J call TRBJ2-3; D may be TRBD1 (7 bases). V gave up 0 bases and J gave up 7 bases, with 17 bases separating them. This CDR3 has 16 amino acids. Germline V lookup: CDR1 MNHNS, CDR2 SASEGT. CDR3 protein: CASSEARDSILYTQYF. Written as DNA, the CDR3 is TGTGCCAGCAGTGAAGCGCGGGACAGTATCCTGTATACGCAGTATTTT.

The chain is built from TRBV3-1 (or the pseudogene TRBV3-2) and TRBJ2-6; D not certain. Trimming removed 3 bases at V and 4 bases at J, with 16 bases between. This CDR3 has 17 residues. Germline CDR1 and CDR2: LGHDT and YNNKEL (reference sequence). The CDR3 region is CASSHGPGPSGANVLTF. CDR3 coding DNA: TGTGCCAGCAGCCATGGCCCAGGCCCCTCGGGGGCCAACGTCCTGACTTTC.